The 15 T cell receptor beta chains below come from one sample, sequenced in a study of blood T cell repertoires in COVID-19. Here immunoSEQ multiplex PCR was the method, and the copy in TCRdb shows in-frame clones only, minus some. The repertoire includes approximately 270,000 clones, around nine tenths of them detected once, and more than 0.75% sits in the top ten. The sample consisted of peripheral blood. The source is a man younger than 45 with acute or convalescent COVID-19.

The chain has TRBV6-1 and TRBJ2-5; the match to TRBD2 covers 8 bases. Germline trimming cut 3 bases from V and 1 base from J; bases unmatched to any gene: 4. CDR1 is MNHNS and CDR2 is SASEGT in the germline V gene. The CDR3 is 15 amino acids. This CDR3 reads CASSDRTSRQETQYF. CDR3 DNA: TGTGCCAGCAGTGACCGGACTAGCCGCCAAGAGACCCAGTACTTC.

This clone was counted once. V is TRBV11-3 and J is TRBJ2-7, with a possible D match to TRBD2 (6 bases). V was clipped by 0 bases and J by 6 bases, with 9 bases between them. The CDR3 consists of 13 residues. Germline V gene lookup returns CDR1 SGHNT and CDR2 YENEEA. As DNA, the CDR3 is TGTGCCAGCAGCTTAGAACTAGCATCCGAGCAGTACTTC. Its translation is CASSLELASEQYF. Together with reference TRBV11-3 and TRBJ2-7, the CDR3 gives the full variable domain: EAGVVQSPRYKIIEKKQPVAFWCNPISGHNTLYWYLQNLGQGPELLIRYENEEAVDDSQLPKDRFSAERLKGVDSTLKIQPAELGDSAVYLCASSLELASEQYFGPGTRLTVT.

The rearrangement links TRBV28 to TRBJ2-7, with D possibly TRBD1 on 6 matching bases. The CDR3 is made up of 14 amino acids. The V gene's germline CDR1 is MDHEN and CDR2 SYDVKM. Trimming took off 7 bases at V and 1 base at J, with 14 bases between the two ends. The CDR3 bases are TGTGCCAGCACCCGCATGGGGGCATCCTACGAGCAGTACTTC. Translated: CASTRMGASYEQYF.

This chain links TRBV28 with TRBJ2-7; 7 bases line up with TRBD1. The V and J ends lost 7 bases and 4 bases, in that order; junction bases with no gene match: 7. Germline lookup yields CDR1 MDHEN and CDR2 SYDVKM. CDR3 length: 13 amino acids. CDR3 in DNA: TGTGCCAGCACCAGGGGACAGCATTACGAGCAGTACTTC. This encodes CASTRGQHYEQYF.

The chain recombines TRBV30 with TRBJ2-1; tentatively, D is TRBD2 (6 bases). Germline CDR1 and CDR2: GTSNPN and SVGIG (reference sequence). This CDR3 contains 14 residues. Trimming shortened V by 2 bases and J by 5 bases, and 13 bases separated the two germline ends. The CDR3 loop is CAWSSSDYHNEQFF. The CDR3 DNA follows: TGTGCCTGGAGTTCATCGGACTACCACAATGAGCAGTTCTTC.

The chain has TRBV5-1 and TRBJ2-2; D is uncertain. From germline, CDR1 is SGHRS and CDR2 YFSETQ. The germline V and J ends were trimmed by 2 bases and 2 bases, with 10 bases remaining between them. CDR3 length: 15 residues. In DNA form, the CDR3 reads TGCGCCAGCAGCTTAACTCCACCAAACACCGGGGAGCTGTTTTTT. Protein product: CASSLTPPNTGELFF.

This chain connects TRBV11-3 to TRBJ1-1; the D is unclear. The V gene lost 4 bases and the J gene lost 7 bases, with 10 bases spanning the gap. This CDR3 is 12 amino acids long. The V gene's germline CDR1 is SGHNT and CDR2 YENEEA. The CDR3 is CASSSPPGEAFF. Here the CDR3 DNA reads TGTGCCAGCAGCTCACCCCCAGGTGAAGCTTTCTTT.

The V and J genes are TRBV11-1 and TRBJ2-5, with a possible D match to TRBD2 (7 bases). The CDR3 is 15 residues long. Trimming removed 5 bases from V and 5 bases from J, with 18 bases in between. Germline V lookup: CDR1 SGHAT, CDR2 FQDESV (reference sequence). The CDR3 protein is CASSALGGLGETQYF. The CDR3 nucleotides read TGTGCCAGCAGCGCCCTGGGGGGGCTCGGGGAGACCCAGTACTTC.

The rearrangement links TRBV18 to TRBJ2-2; 12 positions agree with TRBD1. This CDR3 comprises 16 residues. The V segment lost 0 bases and the J segment 5 bases; nucleotides outside the gene matches: 1. The germline gives CDR1 KGHSH, CDR2 LQKENI. The CDR3 coding sequence is TGTGCCAGCTCACCACCGGGACAGGGGGCGACCGGGGAGCTGTTTTTT. Amino acid sequence: CASSPPGQGATGELFF.

The chain combines TRBV6-5 with TRBJ1-2, with D perhaps TRBD1 (5 bases). Germline V gives CDR1 MNHEY, CDR2 SVGAGI. There are 15 residues in the CDR3. Between the trimmed V and J ends, which lost 6 bases and 8 bases, there was a span of 22 bases. The CDR3 nucleotides are TGTGCCAGCAGGGTCGGGGGGGGATGGACAAAGGGCTACACCTTC. Translation gives CASRVGGGWTKGYTF.

CDR3: CASSSGGWNEKLFF. For the CDR3, the DNA is TGCGCCAGCAGCTCGGGGGGCTGGAATGAAAAACTGTTTTTT. The rearrangement joins TRBV5-1 to TRBJ1-4, with D perhaps matching TRBD1 (6 bases). The CDR3 contains 14 residues. Per germline, CDR1 SGHRS and CDR2 YFSETQ. Trimming shortened V by 3 bases and J by 5 bases, and 11 bases separated the two germline ends. Drawing the rest from reference TRBV5-1 and TRBJ1-4, the complete variable domain is KAGVTQTPRYLIKTRGQQVTLSCSPISGHRSVSWYQQTPGQGLQFLFEYFSETQRNKGNFPGRFSGRQFSNSRSEMNVSTLELGDSALYLCASSSGGWNEKLFFGSGTQLSVL.

The chain uses TRBV6-4 and TRBJ1-2, with TRBD1 matching 7 bases. Germline CDR1 reads MRHNA; CDR2 reads SNTAGT. The V segment lost 6 bases and the J segment 5 bases; nucleotides outside the gene matches: 21. The CDR3 sequence is 18 residues long. The CDR3 spells CASRGGWTGAPLLYGYTF. The CDR3 DNA is TGTGCCAGCAGGGGGGGATGGACAGGCGCTCCTCTACTATATGGCTACACCTTC.

This chain connects TRBV5-1 to TRBJ2-5, with 9 bases lining up with TRBD2. The CDR3 totals 15 residues. Germline trimming cut 5 bases from V and 4 bases from J; bases unmatched to any gene: 9. Germline CDR1 SGHRS, CDR2 YFSETQ. CDR3 sequence reads: CASSGSRGGRETQYF. CDR3 bases: TGCGCCAGCAGTGGGTCGCGGGGGGGCCGAGAGACCCAGTACTTC.

The chain couples TRBV18 to TRBJ1-4, with 9 bases identical to TRBD1. From germline, CDR1 is KGHSH and CDR2 LQKENI. The ends lost 4 bases at V and 6 bases at J; junction bases unmatched: 9. The CDR3 has 16 amino acids. CDR3 protein: CASSLNRGRFDEKLFF. The CDR3 DNA follows: TGTGCCAGCTCACTGAACAGGGGGCGCTTTGATGAAAAACTGTTTTTT. Complete variable domain (other parts from reference TRBV18 and TRBJ1-4): NAGVMQNPRHLVRRRGQEARLRCSPMKGHSHVYWYRQLPEEGLKFMVYLQKENIIDESGMPKERFSAEFPKEGPSILRIQQVVRGDSAAYFCASSLNRGRFDEKLFFGSGTQLSVL.

About this clone: The DNA is omitted, as the CDR3 cannot be located on it reliably, and the CDR3 follows TCRdb's listing. This rearrangement joins TRBV10-3 to TRBJ2-5; the table assigns TRBD2, which was not confirmed against the DNA. From its first to its last residue, the CDR3 has 14 amino acids. CDR1 and CDR2 from the germline V gene are ENHRY and SYGVKD. CDR3 in amino acids: CAISAAGQQETQYF.